This TCR beta chain was retrieved from a study of T cells in Graves' hyperthyroidism and ophthalmopathy. General study findings and limits: The model identified upcoming ophthalmopathy a median approximately 6.5 months ahead of onset.

V dropped 1 base and J dropped 4; count of bases not matched to a gene: 2. This CDR3 contains 15 residues. Germline V gene data show CDR1 as SGHNT and CDR2 as YENEEA. Amplification of TCR beta CDR3 regions was performed using RNA transcripts as template. Using the HTBI primer set, a first-round RT-PCR was run on the TCR CDR3. TCRdb redid the calling of the multiplex PCR reads with MiXCR, one entry per CDR3 protein. The data contain about 340,000 distinct CDR3 sequences, roughly 20% of them seen just once; the ten biggest clones take up 45% to 55%. Many counts were recorded for this clonotype. The target antigen is unknown. PBMCs came from more than 8.5 ml fresh peripheral blood.

The chain has TRBV11-3 and TRBJ2-2; 8 bases are a match to TRBD2. Sequenced sample: blood. The TCR sequence derives from a woman aged 45-65 years with Graves' hyperthyroidism. CDR3 residues: CASSLGGGLTGELFF. The CDR3 DNA sequence: TGTGCCAGCAGCTTAGGCGGGGGGCTCACCGGGGAGCTGTTTTTT.